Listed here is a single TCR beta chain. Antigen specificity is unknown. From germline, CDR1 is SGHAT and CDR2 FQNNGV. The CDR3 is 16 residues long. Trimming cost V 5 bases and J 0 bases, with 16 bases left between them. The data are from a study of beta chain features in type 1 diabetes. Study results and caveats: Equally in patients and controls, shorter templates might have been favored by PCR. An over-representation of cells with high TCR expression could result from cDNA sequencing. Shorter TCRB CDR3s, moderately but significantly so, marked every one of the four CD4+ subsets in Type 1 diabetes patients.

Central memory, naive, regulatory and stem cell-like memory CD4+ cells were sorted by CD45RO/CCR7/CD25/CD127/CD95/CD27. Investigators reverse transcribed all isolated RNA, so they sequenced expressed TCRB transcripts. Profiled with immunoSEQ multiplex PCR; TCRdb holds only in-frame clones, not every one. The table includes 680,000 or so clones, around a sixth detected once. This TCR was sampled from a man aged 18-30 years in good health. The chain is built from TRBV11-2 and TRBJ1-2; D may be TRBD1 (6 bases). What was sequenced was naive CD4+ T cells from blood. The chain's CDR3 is CASSHWDTTANYGYTF. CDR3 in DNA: TGTGCCAGCAGCCACTGGGACACCACCGCTAACTATGGCTACACCTTC.